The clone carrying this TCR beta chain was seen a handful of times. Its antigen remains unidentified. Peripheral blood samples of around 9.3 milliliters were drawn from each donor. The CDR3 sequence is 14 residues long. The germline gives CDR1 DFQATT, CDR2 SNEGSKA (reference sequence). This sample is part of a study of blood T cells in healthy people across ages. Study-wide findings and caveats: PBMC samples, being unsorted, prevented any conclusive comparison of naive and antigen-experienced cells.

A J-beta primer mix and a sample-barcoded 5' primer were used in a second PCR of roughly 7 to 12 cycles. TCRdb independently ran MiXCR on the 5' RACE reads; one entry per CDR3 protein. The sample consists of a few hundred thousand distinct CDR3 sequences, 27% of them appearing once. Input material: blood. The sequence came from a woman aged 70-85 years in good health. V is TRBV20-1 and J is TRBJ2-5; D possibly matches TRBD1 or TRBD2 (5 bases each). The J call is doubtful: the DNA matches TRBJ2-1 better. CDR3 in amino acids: CSASRGPRPNEQFF. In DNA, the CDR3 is TGCAGTGCTAGTAGGGGACCCCGACCCAATGAGCAGTTCTTC.